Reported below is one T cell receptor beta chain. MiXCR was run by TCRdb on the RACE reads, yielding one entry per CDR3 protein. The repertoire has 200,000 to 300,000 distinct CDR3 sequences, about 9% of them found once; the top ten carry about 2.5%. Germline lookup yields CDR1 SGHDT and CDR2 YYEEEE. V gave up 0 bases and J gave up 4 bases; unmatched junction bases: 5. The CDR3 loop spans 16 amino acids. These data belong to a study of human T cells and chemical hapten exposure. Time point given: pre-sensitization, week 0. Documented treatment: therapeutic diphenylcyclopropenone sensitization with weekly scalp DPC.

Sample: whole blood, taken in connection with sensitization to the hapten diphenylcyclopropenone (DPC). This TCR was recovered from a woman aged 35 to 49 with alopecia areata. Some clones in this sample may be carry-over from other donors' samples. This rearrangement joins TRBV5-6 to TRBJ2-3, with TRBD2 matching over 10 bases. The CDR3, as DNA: TGTGCCAGCAGCTTGGTCGCTAGCGGGAGACCAGATACGCAGTATTTT. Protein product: CASSLVASGRPDTQYF. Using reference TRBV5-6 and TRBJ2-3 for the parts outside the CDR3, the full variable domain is DAGVTQSPTHLIKTRGQQVTLRCSPKSGHDTVSWYQQALGQGPQFIFQYYEEEERQRGNFPDRFSGHQFPNYSSELNVNALLLGDSALYLCASSLVASGRPDTQYFGPGTRLTVL.